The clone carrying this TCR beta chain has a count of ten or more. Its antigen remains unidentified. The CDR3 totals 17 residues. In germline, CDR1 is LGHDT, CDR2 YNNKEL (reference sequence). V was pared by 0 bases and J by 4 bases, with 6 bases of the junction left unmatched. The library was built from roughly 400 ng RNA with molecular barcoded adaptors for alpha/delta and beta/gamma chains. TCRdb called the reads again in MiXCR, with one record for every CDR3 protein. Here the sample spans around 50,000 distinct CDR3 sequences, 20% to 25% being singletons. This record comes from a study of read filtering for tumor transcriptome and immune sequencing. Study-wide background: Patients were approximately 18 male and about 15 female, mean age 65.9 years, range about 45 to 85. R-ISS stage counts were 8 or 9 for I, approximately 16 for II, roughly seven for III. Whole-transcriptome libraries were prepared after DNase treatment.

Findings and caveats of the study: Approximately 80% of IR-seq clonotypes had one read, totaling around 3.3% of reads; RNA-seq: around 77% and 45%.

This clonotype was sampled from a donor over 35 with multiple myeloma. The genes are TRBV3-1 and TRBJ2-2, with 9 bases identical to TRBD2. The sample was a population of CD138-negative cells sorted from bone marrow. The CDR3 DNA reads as TGTGCCAGCAGCCAAGATCGACTAGCGGTCGCCACCGGGGAGCTGTTTTTT. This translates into CASSQDRLAVATGELFF.